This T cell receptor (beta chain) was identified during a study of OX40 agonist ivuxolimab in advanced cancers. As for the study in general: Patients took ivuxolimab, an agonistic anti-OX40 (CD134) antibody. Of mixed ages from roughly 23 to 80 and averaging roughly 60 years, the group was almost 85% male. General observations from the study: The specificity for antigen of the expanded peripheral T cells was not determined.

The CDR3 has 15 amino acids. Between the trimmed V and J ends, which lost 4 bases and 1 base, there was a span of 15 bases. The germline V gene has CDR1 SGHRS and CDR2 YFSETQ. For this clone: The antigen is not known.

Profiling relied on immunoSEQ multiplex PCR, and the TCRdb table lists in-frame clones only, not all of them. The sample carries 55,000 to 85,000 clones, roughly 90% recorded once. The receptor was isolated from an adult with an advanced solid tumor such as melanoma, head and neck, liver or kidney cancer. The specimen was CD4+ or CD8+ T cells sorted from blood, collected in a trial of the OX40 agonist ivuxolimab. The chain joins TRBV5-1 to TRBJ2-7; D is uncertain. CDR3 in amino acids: CASSLGGGASYEQYF. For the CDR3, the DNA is TGCGCCAGCAGCCTAGGTGGCGGTGCATCCTACGAGCAGTACTTC.